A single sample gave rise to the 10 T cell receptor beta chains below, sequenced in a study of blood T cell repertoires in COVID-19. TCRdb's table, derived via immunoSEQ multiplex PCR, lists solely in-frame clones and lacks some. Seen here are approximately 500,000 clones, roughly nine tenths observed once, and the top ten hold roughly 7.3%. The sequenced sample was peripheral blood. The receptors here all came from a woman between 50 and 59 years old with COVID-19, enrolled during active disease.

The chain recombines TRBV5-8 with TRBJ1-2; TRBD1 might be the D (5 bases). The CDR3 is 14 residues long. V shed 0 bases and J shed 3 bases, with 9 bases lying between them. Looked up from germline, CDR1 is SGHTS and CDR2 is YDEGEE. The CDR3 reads CASSLEGVDYGYTF. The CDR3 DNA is TGTGCCAGCAGCTTGGAAGGGGTCGACTATGGCTACACCTTC. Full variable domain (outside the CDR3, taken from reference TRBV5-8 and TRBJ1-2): EAGVTQSPTHLIKTRGQQATLRCSPISGHTSVYWYQQALGLGLQFLLWYDEGEERNRGNFPPRFSGRQFPNYSSELNVNALELEDSALYLCASSLEGVDYGYTFGSGTRLTVV.

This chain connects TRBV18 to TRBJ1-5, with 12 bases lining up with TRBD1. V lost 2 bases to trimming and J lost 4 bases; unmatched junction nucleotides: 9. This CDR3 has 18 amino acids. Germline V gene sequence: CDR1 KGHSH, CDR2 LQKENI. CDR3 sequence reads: CASSPSTGTGGGNQPQHF. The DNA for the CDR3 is TGTGCCAGCTCACCATCGACCGGGACAGGGGGCGGAAATCAGCCCCAGCATTTT. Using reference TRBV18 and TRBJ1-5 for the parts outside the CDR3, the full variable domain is NAGVMQNPRHLVRRRGQEARLRCSPMKGHSHVYWYRQLPEEGLKFMVYLQKENIIDESGMPKERFSAEFPKEGPSILRIQQVVRGDSAAYFCASSPSTGTGGGNQPQHFGDGTRLSIL.

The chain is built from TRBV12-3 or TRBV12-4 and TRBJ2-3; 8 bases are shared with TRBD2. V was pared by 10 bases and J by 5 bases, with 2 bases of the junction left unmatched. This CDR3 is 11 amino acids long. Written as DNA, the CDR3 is TGTGCCACCCGGGAGGGAGATACGCAGTATTTT. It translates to CATREGDTQYF.

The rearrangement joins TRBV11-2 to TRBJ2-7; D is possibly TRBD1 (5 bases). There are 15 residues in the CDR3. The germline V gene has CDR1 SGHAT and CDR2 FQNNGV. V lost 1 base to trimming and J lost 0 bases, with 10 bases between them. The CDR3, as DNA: TGTGCCAGCAGCTTAGGCAGGGCAAGCTCCTACGAGCAGTACTTC. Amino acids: CASSLGRASSYEQYF.

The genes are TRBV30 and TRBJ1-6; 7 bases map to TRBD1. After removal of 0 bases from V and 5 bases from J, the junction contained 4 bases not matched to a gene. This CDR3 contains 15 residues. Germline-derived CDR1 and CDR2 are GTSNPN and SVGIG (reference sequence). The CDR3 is CAWSVGTDNNSPLHF. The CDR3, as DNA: TGTGCCTGGAGTGTGGGGACAGACAATAATTCACCCCTCCACTTT.

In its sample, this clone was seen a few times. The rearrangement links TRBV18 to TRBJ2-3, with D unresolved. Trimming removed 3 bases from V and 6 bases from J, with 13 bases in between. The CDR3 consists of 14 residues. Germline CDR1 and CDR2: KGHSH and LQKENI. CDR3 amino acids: CASSPTGLSDTQYF. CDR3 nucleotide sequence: TGTGCCAGCTCACCCACGGGTCTTTCGGATACGCAGTATTTT.

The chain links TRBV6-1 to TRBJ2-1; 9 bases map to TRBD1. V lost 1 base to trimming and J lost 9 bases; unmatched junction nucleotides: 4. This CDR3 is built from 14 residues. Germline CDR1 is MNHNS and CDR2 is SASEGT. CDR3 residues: CASSEVGQGSEQFF. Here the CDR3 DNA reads TGTGCCAGCAGTGAAGTGGGACAGGGTTCTGAGCAGTTCTTC.

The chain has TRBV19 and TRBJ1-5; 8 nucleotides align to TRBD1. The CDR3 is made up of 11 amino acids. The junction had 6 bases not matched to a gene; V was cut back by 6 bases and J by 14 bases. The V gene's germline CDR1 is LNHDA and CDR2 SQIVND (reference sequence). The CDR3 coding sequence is TGTGCCAGTAGGACACCACAGGGGGAGCATTTT. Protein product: CASRTPQGEHF.

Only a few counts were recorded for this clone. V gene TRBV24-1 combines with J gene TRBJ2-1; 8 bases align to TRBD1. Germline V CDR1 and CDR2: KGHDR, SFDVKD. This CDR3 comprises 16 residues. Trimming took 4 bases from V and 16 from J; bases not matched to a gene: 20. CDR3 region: CATSEADRADLAPSFF. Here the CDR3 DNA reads TGTGCCACCAGTGAGGCGGACAGGGCCGACTTGGCCCCATCTTTCTTC.

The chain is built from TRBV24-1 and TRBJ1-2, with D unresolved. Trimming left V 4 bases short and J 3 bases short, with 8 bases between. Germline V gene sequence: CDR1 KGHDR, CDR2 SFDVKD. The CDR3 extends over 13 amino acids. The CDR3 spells CATSDGDDYGYTF. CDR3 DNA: TGTGCCACCAGTGACGGAGACGACTATGGCTACACCTTC.